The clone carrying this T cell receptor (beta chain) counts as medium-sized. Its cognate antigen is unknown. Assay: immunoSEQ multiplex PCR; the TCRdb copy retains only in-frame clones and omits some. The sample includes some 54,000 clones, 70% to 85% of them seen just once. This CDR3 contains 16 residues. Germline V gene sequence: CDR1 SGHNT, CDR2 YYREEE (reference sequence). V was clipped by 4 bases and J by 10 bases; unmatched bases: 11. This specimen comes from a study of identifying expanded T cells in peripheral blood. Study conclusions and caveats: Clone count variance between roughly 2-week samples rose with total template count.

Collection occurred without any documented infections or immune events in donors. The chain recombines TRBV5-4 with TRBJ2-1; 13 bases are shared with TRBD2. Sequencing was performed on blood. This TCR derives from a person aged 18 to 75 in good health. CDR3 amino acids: CASSVTTSGRRLEQFF. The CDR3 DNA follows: TGTGCCAGCAGCGTAACGACTAGCGGGAGGCGACTAGAGCAGTTCTTC.